The clone carrying this T cell receptor beta chain was detected once. The target antigen is unknown. Relative to the germline gene, one junction end is altered; a read error may explain this. TCRdb's table, derived via immunoSEQ multiplex PCR, lists solely in-frame clones and lacks some. The sample holds 550,000 to 650,000 clones, about 96% seen once. CD45RO-negative, CCR7-selected cells formed the naive CD8 fraction, which excluded terminally differentiated effector memory CD45RA+ cells. This specimen comes from a study of shared clonotypes between healthy human individuals. Broader study findings: It was the non-shared clonotypes that had lower generation probabilities than clonotypes shared by all four donors.

This CDR3 is 16 amino acids long. Germline V CDR1 and CDR2: SGHNT, YYREEE (reference sequence). The sequence came from a woman aged 25 to 39 in good health. The chain has TRBV5-4 and TRBJ2-7; 12 bases fit TRBD2. The sample comprised naive CD8+ T cells sorted from blood. The CDR3 protein is CASSLDGTSGSYEQYF. Here the CDR3 DNA reads TGTGCCAGCAGTTTGGACGGGACTAGCGGGTCCTACGAGCAGTACTTC.